This TCR beta chain came from a study of blood T cells in healthy people across ages. Study results and limitations: The fall in TCR beta diversity per million T cells was roughly linear with age.

There are a few counts of this clonotype. The antigen remains undetermined. A second 7 to 11 cycle PCR used barcoded and J-beta primers. There were at least 2.5 million CDR3-containing paired-end reads obtained from each sample. MiXCR, run by TCRdb on the 5' RACE reads, gives a single entry per CDR3 protein. The sample consists of hundreds of thousands of distinct CDR3 sequences, roughly 20% of them appearing once. The J segment lost 3 bases and the V segment lost 1 base, leaving 6 bases of the junction unmatched. The CDR3 spans 18 residues. Germline V gene sequence: CDR1 LNHNV, CDR2 YYDKDF (reference sequence).

The V and J genes are TRBV15 and TRBJ2-3, with 14 bases matching TRBD2. The receptor's source is an older man in good health. Sequencing used blood. The DNA of the CDR3 is TGTGCCACCAGCAGAGTTGGGGGACTAGCGGGAGTTACAGATACGCAGTATTTT. Translating it yields CATSRVGGLAGVTDTQYF.